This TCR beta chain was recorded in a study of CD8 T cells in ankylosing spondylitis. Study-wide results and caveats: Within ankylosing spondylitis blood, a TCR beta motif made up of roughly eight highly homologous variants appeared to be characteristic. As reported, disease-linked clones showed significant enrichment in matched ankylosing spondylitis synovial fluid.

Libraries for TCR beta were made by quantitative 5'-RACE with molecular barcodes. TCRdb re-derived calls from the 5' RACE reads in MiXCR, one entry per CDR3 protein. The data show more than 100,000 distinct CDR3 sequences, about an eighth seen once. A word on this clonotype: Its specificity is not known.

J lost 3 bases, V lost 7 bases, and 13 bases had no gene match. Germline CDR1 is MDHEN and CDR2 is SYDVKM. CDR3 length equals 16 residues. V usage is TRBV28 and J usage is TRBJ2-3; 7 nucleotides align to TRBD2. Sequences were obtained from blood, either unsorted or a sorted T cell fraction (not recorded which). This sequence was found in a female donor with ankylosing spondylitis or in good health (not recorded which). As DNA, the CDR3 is TGTGCCAGCACCCTGAGCGGGGCGGGGAAGACAGATACGCAGTATTTT. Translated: CASTLSGAGKTDTQYF.